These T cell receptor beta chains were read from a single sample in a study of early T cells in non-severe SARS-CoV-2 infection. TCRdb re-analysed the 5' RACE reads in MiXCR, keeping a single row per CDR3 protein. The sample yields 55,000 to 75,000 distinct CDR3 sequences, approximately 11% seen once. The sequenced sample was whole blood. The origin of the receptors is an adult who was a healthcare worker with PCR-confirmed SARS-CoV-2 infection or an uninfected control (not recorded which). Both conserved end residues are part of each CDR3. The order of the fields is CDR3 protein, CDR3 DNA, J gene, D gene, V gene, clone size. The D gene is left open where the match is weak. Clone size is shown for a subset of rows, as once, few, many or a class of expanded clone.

CASGGISTDTQYF	TGCGCCAGCGGCGGGATAAGCACAGATACGCAGTATTTT	TRBJ2-3	.	TRBV4-1	.
CASSLDRGQEQYF	TGTGCCAGCAGTTTAGACAGGGGCCAGGAGCAGTACTTC	TRBJ2-7	TRBD1	TRBV12-3/TRBV12-4	many
CASSETQSYQPQHF	TGTGCCAGCAGTGAAACCCAGAGCTATCAGCCCCAGCATTTT	TRBJ1-5	.	TRBV2	many
CASSLASQWEQYF	TGTGCCAGCAGTTTAGCCTCCCAATGGGAGCAGTACTTC	TRBJ2-7	.	TRBV28	.
CASSRPGHNTGELFF	TGTGCCAGCAGTCGACCGGGACATAACACCGGGGAGCTGTTTTTT	TRBJ2-2	.	TRBV7-6	few
CAISGGIGGISEQFF	TGTGCCATCAGTGGCGGAATAGGGGGCATTTCTGAGCAGTTCTTC	TRBJ2-1	TRBD1	TRBV10-3	few
CASSYRMNTEAFF	TGTGCCAGCAGCTACAGGATGAACACTGAAGCTTTCTTT	TRBJ1-1	.	TRBV11-3	few
CASSTPEGRTYGYTF	TGTGCCAGCAGTACCCCAGAAGGCAGGACCTATGGCTACACCTTC	TRBJ1-2	.	TRBV28	.
CASSSGDRATDTQYF	TGTGCCAGCAGTTCAGGGGACAGGGCCACAGATACGCAGTATTTT	TRBJ2-3	TRBD1	TRBV6-5	.
CASSFALTDTQYF	TGTGCCAGCAGTTTCGCGCTCACAGATACGCAGTATTTT	TRBJ2-3	.	TRBV27	.
CASSLYPGQGANTIYF	TGTGCCAGCAGTTTATACCCCGGACAGGGCGCAAACACCATATATTTT	TRBJ1-3	TRBD1	TRBV28	few
CASRNSPGSKHGELFF	TGTGCCAGCAGAAATTCACCCGGGAGTAAGCACGGGGAGCTGTTTTTT	TRBJ2-2	.	TRBV28	.
CSARSSWEQYF	TGCAGTGCTAGATCCTCATGGGAGCAGTACTTC	TRBJ2-7	.	TRBV20-1	many
CASSFLLNTEAFF	TGTGCCAGCAGCTTTTTGTTGAACACTGAAGCTTTCTTT	TRBJ1-1	.	TRBV5-8	few
CASSLGAAITDTQYF	TGTGCCAGCAGCCTGGGAGCGGCTATCACAGATACGCAGTATTTT	TRBJ2-3	.	TRBV11-2	.
CASSAQGQGPNTEAFF	TGTGCCAGCAGCGCTCAAGGCCAGGGACCGAACACTGAAGCTTTCTTT	TRBJ1-1	.	TRBV7-9	.
CASSLASIAELF	TGTGCCAGCAGCTTGGCCAGTATAGCGGAGCTCTTC	TRBJ2-1	.	TRBV5-5	.
CASSLEFRDRYGYTF	TGCGCCAGCAGCTTAGAATTCCGGGACAGATATGGCTACACCTTC	TRBJ1-2	TRBD1	TRBV5-1	few
CSVEGAYEQYF	TGCAGCGTTGAGGGGGCCTACGAGCAGTACTTC	TRBJ2-7	.	TRBV29-1	few
CASSSREEGQPQHF	TGTGCCAGCAGTTCCAGGGAGGAGGGTCAGCCCCAGCATTTT	TRBJ1-5	.	TRBV6-5	many
CASSWRENYGYTF	TGTGCCAGTAGTTGGCGGGAGAACTATGGCTACACCTTC	TRBJ1-2	.	TRBV19	many
CSASRDRATEAFF	TGCAGTGCTAGTAGGGACAGGGCGACTGAAGCTTTCTTT	TRBJ1-1	TRBD1	TRBV20-1	.
CASSFAGTGSSTDTQYF	TGTGCCAGCAGCTTCGCGGGAACTGGATCTAGCACAGATACGCAGTATTTT	TRBJ2-3	.	TRBV7-8	.
CASSLVLLAAPFNEQFF	TGTGCCAGCAGCTTAGTTTTACTAGCGGCACCTTTCAATGAGCAGTTCTTC	TRBJ2-1	TRBD2	TRBV7-9	few
CASRKGQNTEAFF	TGTGCCAGCCGGAAGGGACAGAACACTGAAGCTTTCTTT	TRBJ1-1	.	TRBV6-5	many
CASSKTSPQPQHF	TGTGCCAGTAGTAAGACCTCTCCCCAGCCCCAGCATTTT	TRBJ1-5	.	TRBV19	many
CASRSGSETQYF	TGTGCCAGCAGATCCGGATCGGAGACCCAGTACTTC	TRBJ2-5	.	TRBV2	.
CASSPPGLAGGEQYF	TGTGCCAGCAGCCCGCCGGGACTAGCGGGGGGGGAGCAGTACTTC	TRBJ2-7	TRBD2	TRBV11-2	few
CASSEFVRGTGPQHF	TGTGCCAGCAGTGAATTTGTCAGGGGGACTGGGCCCCAGCATTTT	TRBJ1-5	TRBD1	TRBV6-1	.
CSAREGGNEQYF	TGCAGTGCTAGAGAGGGAGGGAACGAGCAGTACTTC	TRBJ2-7	TRBD2	TRBV20-1	.
CASSPGQGLLAGGYTF	TGTGCCAGCTCACCGGGACAGGGTCTTCTTGCGGGTGGCTACACCTTC	TRBJ1-2	TRBD1	TRBV18	many
CASSLNREDYGYTF	TGTGCCAGCAGCTTAAACCGAGAGGACTATGGCTACACCTTC	TRBJ1-2	.	TRBV7-9	.
CASSEAGAPYNEQFF	TGCGCCAGCAGTGAGGCGGGAGCCCCCTACAATGAGCAGTTCTTC	TRBJ2-1	TRBD2	TRBV10-1	few
CASRDRGGVLNFQYEQFF	TGTGCCAGCAGAGACCGCGGCGGGGTATTGAATTTTCAGTATGAGCAGTTCTTC	TRBJ2-1	.	TRBV2	many
CASSYRDRLTEAFF	TGTGCCAGCAGTTACCGGGACAGGTTGACTGAAGCTTTCTTT	TRBJ1-1	TRBD1	TRBV6-2/TRBV6-3	few
CSARRSQETQYF	TGCAGTGCTAGGAGGAGCCAAGAGACCCAGTACTTC	TRBJ2-5	.	TRBV20-1	few